The 8 T cell receptor beta chains below all came from one sample that was sequenced in a study of graft-versus-host responses after intestinal transplantation. These TCRs' antigens remain unknown. Clones were read by immunoSEQ multiplex PCR, and TCRdb kept only the in-frame ones, dropping some. Seen here are approximately 110,000 clones, about 92% observed once, and the top ten hold 1.2%. Specimen: unstimulated CD8+ T cells sorted from spleen or lymph node cells, collected before transplant. Receptors were obtained from a human donor who was the organ donor for an intestinal transplant.

This sequence joins TRBV7-9 and TRBJ2-7; maybe TRBD2 (5 bases). Trimming took 5 bases from V and 3 from J, leaving 14 bases between them. CDR3 length: 14 residues. Germline CDR1 is SEHNR and CDR2 is FQNEAQ (reference sequence). CDR3 protein: CASSLEAYNYEQYF. The CDR3 nucleotides read TGTGCCAGCAGCCTGGAGGCCTATAACTACGAGCAGTACTTC.

CDR3 sequence: CASSIVDRDATTGELFF. The DNA of the CDR3 is TGTGCCAGTAGTATAGTGGATCGGGATGCTACGACCGGGGAGCTGTTTTTT. This chain links TRBV19 with TRBJ2-2; a possible D gene is TRBD2 (5 bases). The CDR3 covers 17 residues. Trimming took 1 base from V and 5 from J, leaving 17 bases between them. Germline V gene sequence: CDR1 LNHDA, CDR2 SQIVND (reference sequence).

The chain combines TRBV5-4 with TRBJ2-7; 13 bases are a match to TRBD2. Per the germline V gene, CDR1 is SGHNT and CDR2 is YYREEE (reference sequence). The CDR3 totals 15 residues. After removal of 1 base from V and 7 bases from J, the junction contained 5 bases not matched to a gene. The CDR3 here is CASSLTSGRAREQYF. The CDR3, as DNA: TGTGCCAGCAGCTTGACTAGCGGGAGGGCAAGGGAGCAGTACTTC.

This clone was observed a handful of times. The chain employs TRBV7-8 and TRBJ2-7; TRBD1 might be the D (5 bases). V lost 5 bases, J lost 5 bases, and 19 bases lay in between. CDR3 length: 15 residues. CDR1 is SGHVS, CDR2 FQNEAQ, per germline. CDR3 sequence: CASSPSAAGLHEQYF. For the CDR3, the DNA is TGTGCCAGCAGCCCTTCCGCGGCAGGGTTACACGAGCAGTACTTC.

This clone was counted once. The chain uses TRBV4-2 and TRBJ2-5, with 9 bases aligning to TRBD2. V gave up 1 base and J gave up 5 bases; unmatched junction bases: 11. This CDR3 is 17 amino acids long. CDR1 LGHNA and CDR2 YNFKEQ come from the germline V gene. This CDR3 reads CASSQGATSGGGETQYF. The CDR3 nucleotides read TGTGCCAGCAGCCAAGGAGCGACTAGCGGAGGGGGGGAGACCCAGTACTTC.

This CDR3 is CASSLDGKNTEAFF. The CDR3 DNA sequence: TGTGCCAGCAGCTTAGACGGAAAGAACACTGAAGCTTTCTTT. The chain employs TRBV7-9 and TRBJ1-1; D gene ambiguous. Per germline, CDR1 SEHNR and CDR2 FQNEAQ (reference sequence). This CDR3 region has 14 residues. Deletions cut 1 base from V and 1 base from J, with 7 bases between. Full variable domain (outside the CDR3, taken from reference TRBV7-9 and TRBJ1-1): DTGVSQNPRHKITKRGQNVTFRCDPISEHNRLYWYRQTLGQGPEFLTYFQNEAQLEKSRLLSDRFSAERPKGSFSTLEIQRTEQGDSAMYLCASSLDGKNTEAFFGQGTRLTVV.

J is TRBJ2-7 and V is TRBV4-1; 7 positions agree with TRBD1. CDR3 length: 14 residues. Germline trimming cut 5 bases from V and 4 bases from J; bases unmatched to any gene: 8. Germline-derived CDR1 and CDR2 are MGHRA and YSYEKL. The CDR3 spells CASSTYRGRYEQYF. The DNA for the CDR3 is TGCGCCAGCAGCACCTACAGGGGACGGTACGAGCAGTACTTC.

The rearrangement links TRBV5-4 to TRBJ2-5, with TRBD1 identical over 9 bases. V shed 4 bases and J 5 bases; nucleotides not matched to a gene: 3. In germline, CDR1 is SGHNT, CDR2 YYREEE (reference sequence). The CDR3 consists of 13 residues. As DNA, the CDR3 is TGTGCCAGCAGCGGGACAGGGTCGGAGACCCAGTACTTC. This sequence encodes CASSGTGSETQYF.